This T cell receptor beta chain emerged from a study of CD8+CD57+ T cells in acquired aplastic anemia. About the research overall: Mean DNA quantity obtained from sorted CD4+ and CD8+ cells was 2.5 to 4 ug.

This clonotype was recorded at least ten times. The antigen is not known. The conserved phenylalanine or tryptophan normally closing the CDR3 is absent here, so this likely arose from a read error. TCR beta VDJ and CDR3 were profiled, and genomic DNA was the template. TCRdb recomputed calls from the reads with MiXCR, one row per CDR3 protein. The sample holds 100,000 to 150,000 distinct CDR3 sequences, approximately 36% seen once. Regarding the study as a whole: Shared by patients and controls, around 27 CD8+ CDR3s were abundant in patients.

Germline CDR1 and CDR2: DFQATT and SNEGSKA (reference sequence). The CDR3 covers 12 residues. V lost 7 bases to trimming and J lost 5 bases; unmatched junction nucleotides: 5. By flow cytometry, patients selected for sequencing had shown an expansion of CD8+CD57+ cells. Receipt of therapy had not occurred in any patient by the time of blood sampling. This sequence joins TRBV20-1 and TRBJ1-2, with 9 bases lining up with TRBD1. The TCR was taken from a human donor with aplastic anemia. Sequenced material: sorted CD4+, CD8+, or CD8+CD57+ T cells (not recorded which) from PBMCs. CDR3 sequence: CSGGGTGYGYTL. The CDR3 bases are TGCAGTGGAGGCGGGACAGGGTATGGCTACACCCTC.